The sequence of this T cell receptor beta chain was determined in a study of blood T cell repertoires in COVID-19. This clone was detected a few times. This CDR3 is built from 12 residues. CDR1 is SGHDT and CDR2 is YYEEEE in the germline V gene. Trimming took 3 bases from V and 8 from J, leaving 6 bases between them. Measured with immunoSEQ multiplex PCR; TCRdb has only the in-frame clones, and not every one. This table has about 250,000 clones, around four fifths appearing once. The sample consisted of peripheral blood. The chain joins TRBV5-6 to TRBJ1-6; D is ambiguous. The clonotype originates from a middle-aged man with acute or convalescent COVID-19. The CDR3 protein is CASSSSYSPLHF. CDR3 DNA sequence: TGTGCCAGCAGCTCCTCCTATTCACCCCTCCACTTT.